This entry is about one TCR beta chain. This sample stems from a study of blood T cells in healthy people across ages. The V end was cut by 5 bases, the J end by 3 bases, with 10 bases between. The CDR3 runs to 13 residues. PCR was performed a second time for roughly 7 to 11 cycles using a sample-barcoded 5' primer and a J-beta primer mix. TCRdb redid the calling of the 5' RACE reads with MiXCR, one entry per CDR3 protein. The table lists hundreds of thousands of distinct CDR3 sequences, about 55% of them singletons. The sample consisted of blood. This receptor was taken from a man older than 75 in good health. This rearrangement joins TRBV12-3 or TRBV12-4 to TRBJ1-1; D is ambiguous. The CDR3 DNA sequence: TGTGCCAGCAGTCCCAGACAAGACACTGAAGCTTTCTTT. Amino acids: CASSPRQDTEAFF.